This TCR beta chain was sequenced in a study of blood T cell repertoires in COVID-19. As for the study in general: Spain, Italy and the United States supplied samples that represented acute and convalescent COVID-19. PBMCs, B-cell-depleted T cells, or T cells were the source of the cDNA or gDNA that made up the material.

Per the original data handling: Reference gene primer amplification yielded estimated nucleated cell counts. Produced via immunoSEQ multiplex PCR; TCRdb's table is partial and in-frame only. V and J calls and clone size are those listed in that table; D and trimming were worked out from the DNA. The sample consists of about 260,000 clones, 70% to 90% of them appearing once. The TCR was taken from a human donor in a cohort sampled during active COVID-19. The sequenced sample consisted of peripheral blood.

CDR3 nucleotide sequence: TGTGCCAGCAGCCAATGGGCAGGGGGGAATGAAGCGATCGAGGAAAAACTGTTTTTT. Protein: CASSQWAGGNEAIEEKLFF. This sequence joins TRBV3-1 (or the pseudogene TRBV3-2) and TRBJ1-4; TRBD1 matches 7 bases. J gave up 8 bases and V 2 bases, and 20 bases lay outside the gene matches. In germline, CDR1 is LGHDT, CDR2 YNNKEL (reference sequence). CDR3 length: 19 amino acids.